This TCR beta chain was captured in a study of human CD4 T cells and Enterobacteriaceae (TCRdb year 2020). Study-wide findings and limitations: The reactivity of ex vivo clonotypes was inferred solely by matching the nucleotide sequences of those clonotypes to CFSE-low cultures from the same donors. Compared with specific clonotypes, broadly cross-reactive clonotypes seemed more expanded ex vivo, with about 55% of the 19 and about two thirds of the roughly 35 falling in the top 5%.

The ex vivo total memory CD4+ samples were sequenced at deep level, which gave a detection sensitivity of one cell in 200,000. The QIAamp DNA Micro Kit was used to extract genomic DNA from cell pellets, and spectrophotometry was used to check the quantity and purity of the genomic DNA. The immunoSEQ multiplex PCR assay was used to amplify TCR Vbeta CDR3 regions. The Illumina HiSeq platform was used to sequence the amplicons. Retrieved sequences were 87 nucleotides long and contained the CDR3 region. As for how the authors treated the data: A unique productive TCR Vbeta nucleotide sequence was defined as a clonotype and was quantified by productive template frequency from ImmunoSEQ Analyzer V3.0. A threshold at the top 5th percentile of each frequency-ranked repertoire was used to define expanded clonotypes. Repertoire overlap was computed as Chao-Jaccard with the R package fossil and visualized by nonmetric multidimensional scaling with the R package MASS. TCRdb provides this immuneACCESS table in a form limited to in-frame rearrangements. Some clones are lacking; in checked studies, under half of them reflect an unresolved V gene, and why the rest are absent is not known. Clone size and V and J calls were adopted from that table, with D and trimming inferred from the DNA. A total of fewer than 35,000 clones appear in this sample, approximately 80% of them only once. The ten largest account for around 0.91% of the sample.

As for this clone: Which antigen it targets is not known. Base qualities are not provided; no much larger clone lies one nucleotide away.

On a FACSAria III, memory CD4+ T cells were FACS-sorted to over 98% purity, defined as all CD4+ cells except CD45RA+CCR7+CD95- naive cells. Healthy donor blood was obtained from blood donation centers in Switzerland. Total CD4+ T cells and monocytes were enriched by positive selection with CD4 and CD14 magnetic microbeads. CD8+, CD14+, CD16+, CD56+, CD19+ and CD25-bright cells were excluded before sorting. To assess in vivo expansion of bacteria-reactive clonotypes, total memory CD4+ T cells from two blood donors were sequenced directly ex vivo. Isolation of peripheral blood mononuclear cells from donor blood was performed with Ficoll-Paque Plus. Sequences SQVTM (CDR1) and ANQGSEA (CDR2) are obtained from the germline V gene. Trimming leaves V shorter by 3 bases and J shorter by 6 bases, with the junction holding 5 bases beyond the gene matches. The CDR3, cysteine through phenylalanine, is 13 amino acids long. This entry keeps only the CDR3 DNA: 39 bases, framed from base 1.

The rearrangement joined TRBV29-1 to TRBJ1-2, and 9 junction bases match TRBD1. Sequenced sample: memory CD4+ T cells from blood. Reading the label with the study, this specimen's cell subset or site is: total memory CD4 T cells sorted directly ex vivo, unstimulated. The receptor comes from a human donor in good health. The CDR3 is CSVEKGQGNGYTF. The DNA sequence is TGCAGCGTTGAGAAGGGACAGGGAAATGGCTACACCTTC.